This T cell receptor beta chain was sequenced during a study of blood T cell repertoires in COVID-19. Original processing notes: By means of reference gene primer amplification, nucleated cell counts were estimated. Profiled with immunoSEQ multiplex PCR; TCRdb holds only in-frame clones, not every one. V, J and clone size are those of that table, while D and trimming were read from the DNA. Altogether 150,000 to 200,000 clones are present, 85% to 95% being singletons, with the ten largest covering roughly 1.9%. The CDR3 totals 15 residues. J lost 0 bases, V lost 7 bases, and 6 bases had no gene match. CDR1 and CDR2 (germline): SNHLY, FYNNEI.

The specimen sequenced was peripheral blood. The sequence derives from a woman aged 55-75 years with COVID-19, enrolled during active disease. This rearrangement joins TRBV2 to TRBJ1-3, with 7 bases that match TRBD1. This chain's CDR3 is CASTRGTASGNTIYF. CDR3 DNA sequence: TGTGCCAGCACGCGCGGGACAGCCTCTGGAAACACCATATATTTT.